These T cell receptor beta chains were read from a single sample in a study of shared clonotypes between healthy human individuals. The table came from immunoSEQ multiplex PCR; TCRdb's copy has only in-frame clones and leaves some out. The repertoire holds under 1,100,000 clones, with around four fifths as singletons. Source material: memory CD4+ T cells sorted from blood. Source of these receptors: a man between 18 and 29 years old in good health. The CDR3 runs from the conserved cysteine through the conserved F or W. A D gene is named only where the DNA matches it firmly. Size tells how often a clone was seen (once, few, many) or the class of an expanded clone, and some rows leave it out.

length,D,V,size,J,CDR3,DNA
13,.,TRBV29-1,.,TRBJ1-4,CSVVGGFNEKLFF,TGCAGCGTTGTAGGAGGGTTTAATGAAAAACTGTTTTTT
16,TRBD2,TRBV5-1,.,TRBJ2-1,CASSPTGTSNYNEQFF,TGCGCCAGCAGCCCAACCGGGACTAGCAACTACAATGAGCAGTTCTTC
17,TRBD2,TRBV7-2,many,TRBJ2-3,CASSSQSSGRAADTQYF,TGTGCCAGCAGCTCCCAATCCAGCGGGAGGGCCGCAGATACGCAGTATTTT
12,.,TRBV7-9,once,TRBJ2-5,CASSLELATQYF,TGTGCCAGCAGCTTAGAACTAGCGACCCAGTACTTC
14,.,TRBV7-6,.,TRBJ2-1,CASSPRGSYNEQFF,TGTGCCAGCAGCCCCCGCGGGTCCTACAATGAGCAGTTCTTC
18,.,TRBV18,many,TRBJ1-5,CASSSLGGTQDSNQPQHF,TGTGCCAGCTCATCCCTCGGAGGCACCCAGGATAGCAATCAGCCCCAGCATTTT
13,.,TRBV6-1,.,TRBJ1-2,CASSPGGVVGYTF,TGTGCCAGCAGCCCGGGGGGGGTAGTTGGCTACACCTTC
13,TRBD1,TRBV5-1,.,TRBJ2-1,CASSLTGFNEQFF,TGCGCCAGCAGCCTGACAGGGTTCAATGAGCAGTTCTTC
15,TRBD2,TRBV11-2,.,TRBJ2-1,CASSQKRGASTEQFF,TGTGCCAGCAGTCAGAAGCGGGGGGCGAGTACTGAGCAGTTCTTC
13,.,TRBV29-1,once,TRBJ2-5,CSVETPGQETQYF,TGCAGCGTTGAAACACCCGGCCAAGAGACCCAGTACTTC
13,.,TRBV5-4,.,TRBJ2-7,CASMIDGLYEQYF,TGTGCCAGCATGATAGACGGCCTCTACGAGCAGTACTTC
13,.,TRBV5-8,.,TRBJ1-3,CASSLYSGNTIYF,TGTGCCAGCAGCCTTTACTCTGGAAACACCATATATTTT
13,.,TRBV7-2,.,TRBJ1-1,CASSLVQYTEAFF,TGTGCCAGCAGCTTAGTTCAGTACACTGAAGCTTTCTTT
18,.,TRBV12-2,many,TRBJ2-6,CASRLVGRWTSGANVLTF,TGTGCAAGTCGCTTAGTGGGCAGGTGGACCTCTGGGGCCAACGTCCTGACTTTC
13,.,TRBV10-2,.,TRBJ1-1,CASSPSEWTEAFF,TGCGCCAGCAGTCCTTCGGAGTGGACTGAAGCTTTCTTT
15,.,TRBV18,.,TRBJ2-3,CASSPLEGKTDTQYF,TGTGCCAGCTCACCCCTGGAGGGGAAGACAGATACGCAGTATTTT
14,.,TRBV30,.,TRBJ2-3,CAWSAHSGPDTQYF,TGTGCCTGGAGTGCCCACAGCGGGCCAGATACGCAGTATTTT
15,.,TRBV19,.,TRBJ2-3,CASSIWAGVTDTQYF,TGTGCCAGTAGTATTTGGGCCGGTGTAACAGATACGCAGTATTTT
12,.,TRBV5-4,.,TRBJ2-7,CASSHTGTEQYF,TGTGCCAGCAGCCACACAGGTACCGAGCAGTACTTC
15,TRBD1,TRBV7-8,.,TRBJ2-7,CASSLEQGAGYEQYF,TGTGCCAGCAGCTTAGAACAGGGGGCTGGCTACGAGCAGTACTTC
13,.,TRBV5-1,many,TRBJ2-7,CASSLGRSYEQYF,TGCGCCAGCAGCTTGGGACGGAGCTACGAGCAGTACTTC
13,.,TRBV11-2,few,TRBJ2-4,CASIGLSKNIQYF,TGTGCCAGCATAGGGTTGTCCAAAAACATTCAGTACTTC
15,TRBD1,TRBV7-2,.,TRBJ2-7,CASSASGGAGLEQYF,TGTGCCAGCAGCGCCTCAGGGGGCGCAGGGTTAGAGCAGTACTTC
15,.,TRBV7-9,.,TRBJ2-2,CASSSGHLNTGELFF,TGTGCCAGCAGCTCGGGACACCTAAACACCGGGGAGCTGTTTTTT
14,.,TRBV5-4,.,TRBJ1-1,CASSLVRGNTEAFF,TGTGCCAGCAGCTTGGTGAGGGGGAACACTGAAGCTTTCTTT
12,.,TRBV29-1,few,TRBJ1-2,CSVGQGTHGYTF,TGCAGCGTTGGGCAAGGGACCCATGGCTACACCTTC
15,.,TRBV7-2,few,TRBJ2-1,CASSLIPSSYNEQFF,TGTGCCAGCAGCCTAATCCCGAGCTCCTACAATGAGCAGTTCTTC
14,.,TRBV10-3,.,TRBJ1-1,CAISPGAMNTEAFF,TGTGCCATCAGTCCAGGAGCTATGAACACTGAAGCTTTCTTT
14,.,TRBV5-1,.,TRBJ2-5,CASSLVANQETQYF,TGCGCCAGCAGCTTGGTTGCTAACCAAGAGACCCAGTACTTC
16,.,TRBV5-1,.,TRBJ2-2,CASSLAPGPNTGELFF,TGCGCCAGCAGCTTGGCCCCAGGGCCGAACACCGGGGAGCTGTTTTTT
13,.,TRBV7-2,.,TRBJ2-2,CASSLRLTGELFF,TGTGCCAGCAGCTTAAGGTTGACCGGGGAGCTGTTTTTT
14,TRBD1,TRBV10-3,.,TRBJ2-3,CAISDRGRADTQYF,TGTGCCATCAGTGACAGGGGGCGCGCAGATACGCAGTATTTT
15,.,TRBV27,.,TRBJ1-4,CASRAYRSYNEKLFF,TGTGCCAGCAGGGCATACAGGAGCTATAATGAAAAACTGTTTTTT
17,TRBD1,TRBV4-2,.,TRBJ2-3,CASSISTGDGGTDTQYF,TGTGCCAGCAGCATTTCTACAGGGGATGGGGGCACAGATACGCAGTATTTT
14,TRBD2,TRBV2,.,TRBJ2-7,CASSELAELYEQYF,TGTGCCAGCAGTGAACTAGCGGAACTCTACGAGCAGTACTTC
17,TRBD2,TRBV9,.,TRBJ2-6,CASSVAAGSSGANVLTF,TGTGCCAGCAGCGTAGCAGCGGGGAGCTCTGGGGCCAACGTCCTGACTTTC
15,.,TRBV11-2,few,TRBJ2-7,CASSPVRGSFYEQYF,TGTGCCAGCAGCCCCGTGCGAGGCAGTTTCTACGAGCAGTACTTC
15,.,TRBV13,few,TRBJ1-1,CASRKPGDPNTEAFF,TGTGCCAGCAGGAAACCAGGGGACCCGAACACTGAAGCTTTCTTT
15,.,TRBV6-1,.,TRBJ1-2,CASSTHDSTPGSYTF,TGTGCCAGCAGTACTCATGACAGTACCCCGGGGAGCTACACCTTC
15,.,TRBV4-3,.,TRBJ1-5,CASSQGARGNQPQHF,TGCGCCAGCAGCCAAGGGGCCAGGGGCAATCAGCCCCAGCATTTT
17,TRBD1,TRBV27,many,TRBJ1-1,CASSPGRTGTGWGGAFF,TGTGCCAGCAGTCCCGGCCGCACTGGGACAGGATGGGGGGGAGCTTTCTTT
16,TRBD2,TRBV7-2,.,TRBJ2-3,CASSRTSGSGADTQYF,TGTGCCAGCAGCAGGACTAGCGGGAGTGGTGCAGATACGCAGTATTTT
16,TRBD2,TRBV5-1,.,TRBJ2-2,CASSLVRGGDTGELFF,TGCGCCAGCAGCTTGGTCCGGGGGGGCGACACCGGGGAGCTGTTTTTT
17,TRBD1,TRBV28,.,TRBJ1-5,CASSPQGIGRSNQPQHF,TGTGCCAGCAGTCCACAGGGGATCGGTAGGAGCAATCAGCCCCAGCATTTT
15,.,TRBV18,.,TRBJ2-1,CASSPPGSSYNEQFF,TGTGCCAGCTCACCACCGGGAAGCTCCTACAATGAGCAGTTCTTC
16,.,TRBV18,.,TRBJ1-1,CASSPTRGGLNTEAFF,TGTGCCAGCTCTCCAACTCGGGGGGGATTGAACACTGAAGCTTTCTTT
16,TRBD1,TRBV6-6,.,TRBJ2-4,CASSSGTGAAKNIQYF,TGTGCCAGCAGCTCCGGGACAGGGGCGGCCAAAAACATTCAGTACTTC
15,.,TRBV28,.,TRBJ2-7,CASTLGGVLFHEQYF,TGTGCCAGCACCCTGGGGGGTGTTCTCTTCCACGAGCAGTACTTC
16,TRBD2,TRBV4-3,.,TRBJ2-3,CASSQEGQREIDTQYF,TGCGCCAGCAGCCAAGAAGGGCAGCGGGAAATAGATACGCAGTATTTT
15,.,TRBV28,.,TRBJ1-1,CASSLETVMNTEAFF,TGTGCCAGCAGTTTAGAGACAGTCATGAACACTGAAGCTTTCTTT
12,.,TRBV18,.,TRBJ1-2,CASRDNDHGYTF,TGTGCCAGCCGCGATAATGATCACGGCTACACCTTC
12,.,TRBV10-3,.,TRBJ1-2,CAISERENGYTF,TGTGCCATCAGTGAAAGGGAGAATGGCTACACCTTC
15,.,TRBV6-6,few,TRBJ2-7,CASSTQGGGHYEQYF,TGTGCCAGCAGTACCCAGGGGGGAGGCCACTACGAGCAGTACTTC
15,.,TRBV5-1,.,TRBJ1-4,CASSLEGRTNEKLFF,TGCGCCAGCAGCTTGGAAGGCCGTACAAATGAAAAACTGTTTTTT
14,.,TRBV11-3,.,TRBJ2-5,CASSLGPGQETQYF,TGTGCCAGCAGCTTGGGACCCGGACAAGAGACCCAGTACTTC